The TCR beta chain described here comes from a study of follicular helper T cells after annual influenza vaccination. Across the study: Some donors were sampled over the 2013-2014, 2014-2015 and 2015-2016 vaccinations.

Survey level resolution was used for TCRB sequencing. Profiled with immunoSEQ multiplex PCR; TCRdb holds only in-frame clones, not every one. Altogether roughly 8,300 clones are present, approximately 80% being singletons, with the ten largest covering 0.9% to 1.2%. Stated time point: 2014-2015 season, pre-vaccination. Before and after seasonal inactivated influenza vaccination, adults gave blood for sorting CD4 subsets for sequencing. Between the trimmed V and J ends, which lost 5 bases and 3 bases, there was a span of 16 bases. The V gene's germline CDR1 is SGHVS and CDR2 FQNEAQ. The CDR3 spans 15 residues.

The sequenced sample was CXCR5+ CD38- circulating T follicular helper cells from blood, obtained on the day of influenza vaccination. The subset was: circulating Tfh, non-naive CD4+CXCR5+PD-1+ (ICOS+CD38+ or ICOS-CD38-). The clonotype was recovered from an adult who received the influenza vaccine. The chain combines TRBV7-8 with TRBJ1-2; D unresolved. In DNA form, the CDR3 reads TGTGCCAGCAGCCCGGGGTCCTCAGATTACTATGGCTACACCTTC. It translates to CASSPGSSDYYGYTF.